This T cell receptor (beta chain) was identified during a study of response to subunit inactivated influenza vaccine. TCRdb reanalysed the RT-PCR reads using MiXCR and keeps one entry per CDR3 protein. The sample shows more than 450,000 distinct CDR3 sequences, around 11% of them seen only once. The germline V gene encodes CDR1 MNHEY and CDR2 SVGEGT. The ends were cut back, 2 bases at V and 3 bases at J, with 11 bases in the middle. This CDR3 spans 15 amino acids. These sequences were also reported in another study, on T cells expressing NK-cell markers. That publication notes: The TCR beta cDNA came from 5'RACE template switching with UMIs. In about six donors, dominant NKG2C+ clonotypes were about 1.0-7.5% of CD8+ T cells.

The chain joins TRBV6-2 or TRBV6-3 to TRBJ2-1; perhaps TRBD2 as D (6 bases). This TCR was sampled from a man aged 50 to 60 who received an inactivated influenza vaccine. Sequences were derived from PBMCs from blood, sampled on the day of vaccination. CDR3: CASSYGDGGYNEQFF. The CDR3 nucleotides read TGTGCCAGCAGTTACGGAGACGGGGGCTACAATGAGCAGTTCTTC.